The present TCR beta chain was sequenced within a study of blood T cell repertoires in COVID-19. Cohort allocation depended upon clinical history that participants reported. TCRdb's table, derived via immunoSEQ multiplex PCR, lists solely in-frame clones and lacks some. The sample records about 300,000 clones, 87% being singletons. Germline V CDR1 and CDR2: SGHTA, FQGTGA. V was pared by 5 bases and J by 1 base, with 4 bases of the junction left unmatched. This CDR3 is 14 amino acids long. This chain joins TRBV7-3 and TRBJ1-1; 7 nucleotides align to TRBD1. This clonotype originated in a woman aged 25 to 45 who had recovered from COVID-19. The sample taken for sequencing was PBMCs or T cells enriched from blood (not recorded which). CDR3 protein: CASSPGTANTEAFF. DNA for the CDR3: TGTGCCAGCAGCCCAGGGACAGCGAACACTGAAGCTTTCTTT.